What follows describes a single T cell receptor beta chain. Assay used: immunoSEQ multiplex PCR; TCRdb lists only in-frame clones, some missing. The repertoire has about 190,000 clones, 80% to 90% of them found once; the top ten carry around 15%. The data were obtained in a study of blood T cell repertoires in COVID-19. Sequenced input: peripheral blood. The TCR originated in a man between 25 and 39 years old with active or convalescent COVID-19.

CDR3 sequence reads: CASSQGAGFQETQYF. In DNA form, the CDR3 reads TGCGCCAGCAGCCAAGGGGCGGGTTTCCAAGAGACCCAGTACTTC. The rearrangement uses TRBV4-1 and TRBJ2-5; perhaps TRBD2 as D (5 bases). The germline V and J ends were trimmed by 1 base and 1 base, with 10 bases remaining between them. The CDR3 contains 15 residues. Germline V gene sequence: CDR1 MGHRA, CDR2 YSYEKL.